The 15 T cell receptor beta chains below were found in one sample sequenced in a study of blood T cells in healthy people across ages. A sample-barcoded 5' primer and a J-beta primer mix were used in a second PCR of roughly 6 to 11 cycles. Via MiXCR, TCRdb re-called the 5' RACE reads, giving one row per CDR3 protein. The sample gives about 930,000 distinct CDR3 sequences, about 29% of which show up once; around 9.6% is in the top ten. Separately, the same data were catalogued under a study of T cells of mothers and their children.

Sequencing was done on a sample of blood. Source of these receptors: a woman between 40 and 50 years old in good health.

The chain joins TRBV5-1 to TRBJ2-7, with a possible D match to TRBD2 (7 bases). Trimming pared 5 bases from V and 7 bases from J, leaving 19 bases between. Germline-derived CDR1 and CDR2 are SGHRS and YFSETQ. The CDR3 sequence is 14 residues long. CDR3 in DNA: TGCGCCAGCAGTAGAGGGGGAGGGTCGTTGGAGCAGTACTTC. Protein: CASSRGGGSLEQYF.

The rearrangement uses TRBV21-1 and TRBJ1-4. TRBV21-1 is an annotated pseudogene. This CDR3 contains 15 residues. The CDR3 nucleotides read TGTGCCAGCAGCAAAGTTGAAGCAACTAATGAAAAACTGTTTTTT. Translated: CASSKVEATNEKLFF.

The table lists this clonotype with a few counts. The CDR3 region has the DNA TGTGCCAGCGGGGTTGGGGGACGAGTCGAGCAGTTCTTC. It is translated as CASGVGGRVEQFF. The chain has TRBV27 and TRBJ2-1; D could derive from TRBD1 or TRBD2 (5 bases each). The CDR3 runs to 13 residues. Per germline, CDR1 MNHEY and CDR2 SMNVEV (reference sequence). Trimming took off 8 bases at V and 10 bases at J, with 18 bases between the two ends.

V is TRBV19 and J is TRBJ2-7; 7 bases are a match to TRBD1. Trimming at V came to 5 bases and at J to 9 bases, leaving 16 bases not matched to a gene. The CDR3 consists of 15 residues. In germline, CDR1 is LNHDA, CDR2 SQIVND (reference sequence). The CDR3 loop reads CASSATGTAPTGQYF. CDR3 in DNA: TGTGCCAGTAGTGCCACCGGGACAGCACCTACCGGGCAGTACTTC. The complete variable domain, with remaining parts taken from reference TRBV19 and TRBJ2-7, reads DGGITQSPKYLFRKEGQNVTLSCEQNLNHDAMYWYRQDPGQGLRLIYYSQIVNDFQKGDIAEGYSVSREKKESFPLTVTSAQKNPTAFYLCASSATGTAPTGQYFGPGTRLTVT.

The chain joins TRBV20-1 to TRBJ2-7; 9 positions match TRBD2. The CDR3 runs 16 residues. V shed 0 bases, J shed 2 bases, and the junction held 8 bases outside the gene matches. Germline values: CDR1 DFQATT, CDR2 SNEGSKA (reference sequence). The CDR3 region has the DNA TGCAGTGCTAGAGAATCCGGACTAGCGTACCCCTACGAGCAGTACTTC. The encoded protein is CSARESGLAYPYEQYF.

CDR3 in DNA: TGCAGTGCTAGAGTTTGGAGGGCAGGGTCGTTGAATCAGCCCCAGCATTTT. Translated: CSARVWRAGSLNQPQHF. This rearrangement joins TRBV20-1 to TRBJ1-5, with D perhaps TRBD1 (5 bases). Germline V gene data show CDR1 as DFQATT and CDR2 as SNEGSKA (reference sequence). Between the trimmed V and J ends, which lost 1 base and 4 bases, there was a span of 20 bases. This CDR3 comprises 17 residues.

The genes are TRBV7-2 and TRBJ2-2; D remains ambiguous. V was pared by 0 bases and J by 1 base, with 9 bases between. Germline CDR1 and CDR2: SGHTA and FQGNSA. The CDR3 is made up of 16 amino acids. The CDR3 region has the DNA TGTGCCAGCAGCTTAGCGAGGACGGGGAACACCGGGGAGCTGTTTTTT. As protein: CASSLARTGNTGELFF.

This clonotype occurred a few times. V usage is TRBV7-2 and J usage is TRBJ2-6; 7 positions agree with TRBD1. This CDR3 region has 19 residues. Germline-derived CDR1 and CDR2 are SGHTA and FQGNSA. J was trimmed by 0 bases and V by 4 bases; bases with no gene match: 12. Here the CDR3 DNA reads TGTGCCAGCAGCTCGGTGGGGCTCAGGGGGAGCTCTGGGGCCAACGTCCTGACTTTC. This sequence encodes CASSSVGLRGSSGANVLTF.

This clonotype was observed a handful of times. The genes are TRBV4-2 and TRBJ2-5; 8 bases fit TRBD1. The CDR3 runs to 14 residues. J gave up 5 bases and V 1 base, and 3 bases lay outside the gene matches. Germline values: CDR1 LGHNA, CDR2 YNFKEQ. This CDR3 is CASSQGTGPETQYF. Here the CDR3 DNA reads TGTGCCAGCAGCCAAGGGACAGGGCCGGAGACCCAGTACTTC.

There are a few counts of this clonotype. The rearrangement joins TRBV7-3 to TRBJ2-5; 12 bases agree with TRBD2. This CDR3 is built from 15 residues. Germline values: CDR1 SGHTA, CDR2 FQGTGA. The V and J ends lost 5 bases and 5 bases, in that order; junction bases with no gene match: 6. The CDR3 sequence is CASSPSGGERETQYF. DNA of the CDR3: TGTGCCAGCAGCCCTAGCGGGGGGGAGAGGGAGACCCAGTACTTC.

This clonotype was seen a single time. The chain employs TRBV30 and TRBJ2-3, with 10 bases fitting TRBD2. The CDR3 runs 15 residues. CDR1 is GTSNPN and CDR2 is SVGIG in the germline V gene (reference sequence). J lost 2 bases, V lost 2 bases, and 4 bases had no gene match. CDR3 residues: CAWSSGGASTDTQYF. The CDR3 bases are TGTGCCTGGAGTAGCGGGGGGGCCTCCACAGATACGCAGTATTTT.

This clonotype has more than one count but fewer than ten. V is TRBV5-1 and J is TRBJ1-6, with TRBD1 matching over 8 bases. The CDR3 is made up of 19 amino acids. V lost 1 base, J lost 8 bases, and 17 bases stayed unmatched. Germline V gives CDR1 SGHRS, CDR2 YFSETQ. This CDR3 reads CASSLRSLRDQGADSPLHF. DNA for the CDR3: TGCGCCAGCAGCTTGAGAAGCCTGAGGGACCAGGGGGCGGATTCACCCCTCCACTTT.

This clonotype was detected many times. The rearrangement uses TRBV27 and TRBJ2-5; D is perhaps TRBD2 (6 bases). The CDR3 sequence is 14 residues long. The V gene's germline CDR1 is MNHEY and CDR2 SMNVEV (reference sequence). Trimming pared 4 bases from V and 5 bases from J, leaving 14 bases between. The CDR3 here is CASSSSVWRETQYF. The CDR3 DNA sequence: TGTGCCAGCAGTTCTAGCGTATGGAGGGAGACCCAGTACTTC.

Regarding this clonotype: Mismatch with germline at one junction end may stem from a read error. The CDR3 DNA sequence: TGCAGTCCAACAGGGGGCACCGATACGCAGTATTTT. Protein sequence: CSPTGGTDTQYF. The V and J genes are TRBV20-1 and TRBJ2-3, with 9 bases identical to TRBD1. The CDR3 has 12 amino acids. Germline V gives CDR1 DFQATT, CDR2 SNEGSKA (reference sequence).

This clonotype appeared a few times. The chain couples TRBV7-9 to TRBJ1-1; no reliable D call. The ends were cut back, 3 bases at V and 4 bases at J, with 6 bases in the middle. The CDR3 has 12 amino acids. The germline CDR1 and CDR2 sequences are SEHNR and FQNEAQ (reference sequence). The CDR3 reads CASSFQPTEAFF. Written as DNA, the CDR3 is TGTGCCAGCAGCTTCCAACCCACTGAAGCTTTCTTT.